The 18 T cell receptor beta chains presented below share a single source sample, sequenced in a study of a mutant IDH1 vaccine in newly diagnosed glioma. Method: immunoSEQ multiplex PCR; TCRdb's copy keeps in-frame clones and lacks some. The data show fewer than 25,000 clones, roughly 84% seen once. Their recognized antigens are unknown. Time point denoted: week 47, end of study. Each vaccine dose was 300 ug of mutant IDH1 20-mer peptide, with topical imiquimod. The sequencing here drew on PBMCs, taken from a glioma patient whose treatment included an IDH1 peptide vaccine. All receptors come from a man aged 35 to 55 with glioma.

The V gene is TRBV9, the J gene TRBJ2-7; tentatively, D is TRBD1 (6 bases). Trimming took 3 bases from V and 5 from J, leaving 12 bases between them. The CDR3 totals 13 residues. Germline V gives CDR1 SGDLS, CDR2 YYNGEE. CDR3 sequence: CASSATGTDEQYF. The DNA of the CDR3 is TGTGCCAGCAGCGCGACAGGTACGGACGAGCAGTACTTC. The complete variable domain, with remaining parts taken from reference TRBV9 and TRBJ2-7, reads DSGVTQTPKHLITATGQRVTLRCSPRSGDLSVYWYQQSLDQGLQFLIQYYNGEERAKGNILERFSAQQFPDLHSELNLSSLELGDSALYFCASSATGTDEQYFGPGTRLTVT.

This clone was seen only a few times. This chain connects TRBV28 to TRBJ2-7; 13 nucleotides match TRBD2. This CDR3 contains 17 residues. Germline CDR1 MDHEN, CDR2 SYDVKM. V lost 6 bases, J lost 1 base, and 9 bases stayed unmatched. The CDR3 spells CASRERRTSGRSYEQYF. The CDR3 coding sequence is TGTGCCAGCAGAGAAAGAAGGACTAGCGGGAGATCCTACGAGCAGTACTTC.

This clone was counted between two and nine times. This rearrangement joins TRBV6-1 to TRBJ2-7; D gene ambiguous. The CDR3 totals 13 residues. Germline V gene sequence: CDR1 MNHNS, CDR2 SASEGT. V lost 0 bases and J 7 bases, leaving 10 bases between the germline ends. In nucleotides, the CDR3 is TGTGCCAGCAGTGAAGCTTTCCGCGCAGAGCAGTACTTC. Protein: CASSEAFRAEQYF.

This rearrangement joins TRBV5-4 to TRBJ2-3, with 11 bases identical to TRBD2. Germline CDR1 SGHNT, CDR2 YYREEE (reference sequence). After removal of 3 bases from V and 6 bases from J, the junction contained 6 bases not matched to a gene. The CDR3 runs 15 residues. The CDR3 here is CASSSSGRPGDTQYF. The CDR3 DNA reads as TGTGCCAGCAGCTCTAGCGGGAGGCCGGGGGATACGCAGTATTTT.

This chain connects TRBV7-9 to TRBJ2-1, with D perhaps TRBD1 or TRBD2 (6 bases each). This CDR3 comprises 15 residues. Germline V gives CDR1 SEHNR, CDR2 FQNEAQ (reference sequence). With 3 bases removed from V and 5 bases from J, the gap between germline ends came to 14 bases. The CDR3 sequence: CASSFGRGGHNEQFF. Written as DNA, the CDR3 is TGTGCCAGCAGCTTTGGCAGGGGAGGTCACAATGAGCAGTTCTTC.

The chain joins TRBV7-2 to TRBJ1-2, with D uncertain. The CDR3 extends over 17 amino acids. Trimming removed 4 bases from V and 0 bases from J, with 18 bases in between. Germline CDR1 reads SGHTA; CDR2 reads FQGNSA. CDR3 region: CASSSTPAPLSNYGYTF. CDR3 nucleotide sequence: TGTGCCAGCAGCTCGACCCCGGCTCCCCTTTCTAACTATGGCTACACCTTC.

The V and J genes are TRBV4-1 and TRBJ2-5; 9 nucleotides align to TRBD2. CDR1 and CDR2 (germline): MGHRA, YSYEKL. This CDR3 spans 18 amino acids. With 0 bases clipped from V and 1 base from J, the junction kept 9 bases outside the gene matches. The CDR3 coding sequence is TGCGCCAGCAGCCAAGATCTACGACTAGCGGTGATCCAAGAGACCCAGTACTTC. Amino acids: CASSQDLRLAVIQETQYF.

This sequence joins TRBV10-3 and TRBJ1-1; 9 nucleotides agree with TRBD1. The CDR3 length is 14 residues. V was pared by 4 bases and J by 6 bases, with 6 bases of the junction left unmatched. The germline CDR1 and CDR2 sequences are ENHRY and SYGVKD. CDR3 nucleotides: TGTGCCATCAGTGCGGGACAGGGAGGGGCTGAAGCTTTCTTT. It yields the protein CAISAGQGGAEAFF.

V gene TRBV27 combines with J gene TRBJ1-5, with a possible D match to TRBD1 (5 bases). The CDR3 runs 15 residues. Germline V gene sequence: CDR1 MNHEY, CDR2 SMNVEV (reference sequence). Between the trimmed V and J ends, which lost 6 bases and 4 bases, there was a span of 16 bases. The CDR3 here is CASRMRRQGNQPQHF. As DNA, the CDR3 is TGTGCCAGCAGAATGAGAAGGCAGGGAAATCAGCCCCAGCATTTT.

The chain employs TRBV5-1 and TRBJ2-5; 8 positions agree with TRBD2. V lost 4 bases to trimming and J lost 4 bases; unmatched junction nucleotides: 0. The CDR3 totals 12 residues. From germline, CDR1 is SGHRS and CDR2 YFSETQ. In DNA, the CDR3 is TGCGCCAGCAGCCTAGCGGGAGAGACCCAGTACTTC. It specifies CASSLAGETQYF. The full variable domain, in which reference TRBV5-1 and TRBJ2-5 provide the parts outside the CDR3, is KAGVTQTPRYLIKTRGQQVTLSCSPISGHRSVSWYQQTPGQGLQFLFEYFSETQRNKGNFPGRFSGRQFSNSRSEMNVSTLELGDSALYLCASSLAGETQYFGPGTRLLVL.

This clone has more than one count but fewer than ten. The chain is built from TRBV5-6 and TRBJ2-5; D perhaps matches TRBD2 (5 bases). The germline V gene has CDR1 SGHDT and CDR2 YYEEEE. The CDR3 runs to 13 residues. V was pared by 0 bases and J by 5 bases, with 8 bases between. The CDR3 region is CASSLVGGETQYF. As DNA, the CDR3 is TGTGCCAGCAGCTTGGTTGGAGGTGAGACCCAGTACTTC. The full variable domain, with the rest looked up from reference TRBV5-6 and TRBJ2-5, is DAGVTQSPTHLIKTRGQQVTLRCSPKSGHDTVSWYQQALGQGPQFIFQYYEEEERQRGNFPDRFSGHQFPNYSSELNVNALLLGDSALYLCASSLVGGETQYFGPGTRLLVL.

The rearrangement links TRBV7-2 to TRBJ2-5; the D is unclear. The ends were cut back, 1 base at V and 0 bases at J, with 12 bases in the middle. There are 16 residues in the CDR3. Per the germline V gene, CDR1 is SGHTA and CDR2 is FQGNSA. The CDR3 bases are TGTGCCAGCAGCTTAGGGTTGGTGGGGAACCAAGAGACCCAGTACTTC. As protein: CASSLGLVGNQETQYF.

The chain joins TRBV2 to TRBJ1-2; tentatively, D is TRBD1 (5 bases). The length of the CDR3 is 15 residues. Between the trimmed V and J ends, which lost 6 bases and 0 bases, there was a span of 14 bases. CDR1 and CDR2 (germline): SNHLY, FYNNEI. In DNA, the CDR3 is TGTGCCAGCAGGAGACAGACTACTTCTAACTATGGCTACACCTTC. Encoded protein: CASRRQTTSNYGYTF.

V and J are TRBV19 and TRBJ1-1; D ambiguous. Trimming stripped 10 bases from V and 3 bases from J, with 15 bases between. The CDR3 extends over 13 amino acids. Germline CDR1 LNHDA, CDR2 SQIVND (reference sequence). The CDR3 spells CATKIGGYTEAFF. The CDR3 DNA follows: TGTGCCACCAAAATCGGAGGGTACACTGAAGCTTTCTTT.

V and J are TRBV5-1 and TRBJ1-6; 7 nucleotides agree with TRBD1. The germline V gene has CDR1 SGHRS and CDR2 YFSETQ. With 4 bases clipped from V and 5 bases from J, the junction kept 6 bases outside the gene matches. The CDR3 spans 15 residues. The CDR3 DNA follows: TGCGCCAGCAGCGAGGGACAGACCGATAATTCACCCCTCCACTTT. This encodes CASSEGQTDNSPLHF.

This clone was seen only a few times. The V and J genes are TRBV6-5 and TRBJ1-5; D possibly corresponds to TRBD1 (5 bases). CDR1 is MNHEY, CDR2 SVGAGI, per germline. The CDR3 extends over 16 amino acids. The V end lost 4 bases, the J end lost 0 bases, and 13 bases lay between the germline ends. The CDR3 is CASSSPGGYSNQPQHF. The CDR3 DNA sequence: TGTGCCAGCAGTTCCCCGGGGGGATATAGCAATCAGCCCCAGCATTTT.

The rearrangement joins TRBV6-5 to TRBJ2-7; D perhaps matches TRBD2 (6 bases). Germline V gene data show CDR1 as MNHEY and CDR2 as SVGAGI. Trimming shortened V by 5 bases and J by 6 bases, and 17 bases separated the two germline ends. CDR3 length equals 14 residues. CDR3 residues: CASSGRGSEAEQYF. CDR3 coding DNA: TGTGCCAGCAGTGGACGGGGGTCTGAAGCCGAGCAGTACTTC.

This clone appeared a single time. A junction end diverges from the germline sequence, so it may reflect a read error. The genes are TRBV7-7 and TRBJ2-5, with 8 bases identical to TRBD1. In germline, CDR1 is SSHAT, CDR2 FNYEAQ (reference sequence). This CDR3 spans 15 amino acids. This CDR3 reads CASSLAGQGTETQYF. CDR3 coding DNA: TGTGCTAGCAGCTTAGCAGGACAGGGCACCGAGACCCAGTACTTC.